The clone carrying this T cell receptor beta chain occurred many times. The antigen is not known. These data originate in a study of T cells in Graves' hyperthyroidism and ophthalmopathy. Regarding the study as a whole: The blood repertoire included most of the expanded thyroid clonotypes above 0.001.

The trim removed 5 bases at V and 7 bases at J, leaving 15 bases unmatched. The CDR3 totals 17 residues. Germline-derived CDR1 and CDR2 are SGHAT and FQNNGV. There were TCR beta CDR3 regions amplified from RNA transcripts. With the HTBI primer set, the TCR CDR3 went through a first round of RT-PCR. Each CDR3 protein is one row after TCRdb ran MiXCR on the multiplex PCR reads. The sample records approximately 610,000 distinct CDR3 sequences, roughly 14% being singletons. Uncontrolled infection, other autoimmune disease, pregnancy or lactation disqualified patients from enrolment. The sequenced sample was blood. The TCR comes from a woman aged 40 to 50 with Graves' ophthalmopathy. The chain joins TRBV11-2 to TRBJ2-5; TRBD2 matches at 11 bases. CDR3 loop: CASSPTRGTSGSGTQYF. CDR3 nucleotides: TGTGCCAGCAGCCCCACCCGGGGGACTAGCGGCTCCGGGACCCAGTACTTC.